This T cell receptor (beta chain) appears in the sequencing data of a study of blood T cell repertoires in COVID-19. Across the whole study: The cDNA or gDNA used as material had been derived from T cells, B-cell-depleted T cells, or PBMCs.

Recruits, aged roughly 18 to 100 years, lived in about two dozen US areas. Which cohort a participant joined came from the clinical history participants gave. Source study methods: Using reference gene primer amplification, nucleated cell counts were estimated. Assay: immunoSEQ multiplex PCR; the TCRdb copy retains only in-frame clones and omits some. V and J calls and clone size are given by that table; D and trimming were obtained from the DNA. This table has 200,000 to 250,000 clones, 70% to 90% appearing once. This clone was detected only once. The sequenced sample was PBMCs or T cells enriched from blood (not recorded which). The sequence was collected from a man aged 25-40 years who had recovered from COVID-19.

The CDR3 nucleotides read TGTGCCAGCAGCAATGGACAACAAGAGACCCAGTACTTC. It codes for CASSNGQQETQYF. This chain links TRBV5-4 with TRBJ2-5, with D perhaps matching TRBD1 (5 bases). The germline CDR1 and CDR2 sequences are SGHNT and YYREEE (reference sequence). The CDR3 extends over 13 amino acids. Trimming took off 4 bases at V and 2 bases at J, with 9 bases between the two ends. The entire variable domain, with the rest obtained from reference TRBV5-4 and TRBJ2-5, is as follows: ETGVTQSPTHLIKTRGQQVTLRCSSQSGHNTVSWYQQALGQGPQFIFQYYREEENGRGNFPPRFSGLQFPNYSSELNVNALELDDSALYLCASSNGQQETQYFGPGTRLLVL.